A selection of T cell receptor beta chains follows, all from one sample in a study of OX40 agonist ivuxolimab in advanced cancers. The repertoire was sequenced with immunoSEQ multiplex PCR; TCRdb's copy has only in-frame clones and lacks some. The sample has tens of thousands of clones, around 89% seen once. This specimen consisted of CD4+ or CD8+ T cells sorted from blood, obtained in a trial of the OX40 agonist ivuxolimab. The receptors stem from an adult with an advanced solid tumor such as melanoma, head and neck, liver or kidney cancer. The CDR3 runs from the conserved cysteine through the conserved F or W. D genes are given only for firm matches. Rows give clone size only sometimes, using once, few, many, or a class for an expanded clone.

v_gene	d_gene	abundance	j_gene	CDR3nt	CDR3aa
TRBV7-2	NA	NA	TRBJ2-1	TGTGCCAGCAGCTTAGGGGTCCCGAGAGGTGGTGAGCAGTTCTTC	CASSLGVPRGGEQFF
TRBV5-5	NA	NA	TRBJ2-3	TGTGCCAGCAGCTTGGATCACTACCGCACAGATACGCAGTATTTT	CASSLDHYRTDTQYF
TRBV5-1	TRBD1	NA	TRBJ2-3	TGCGCCAGCAGCTTCACAGGGGGCCCAGATACGCAGTATTTT	CASSFTGGPDTQYF
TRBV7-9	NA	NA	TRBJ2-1	TGTGCCAGCACCCCAGACGACAGTAAGCAGTTCTTC	CASTPDDSKQFF
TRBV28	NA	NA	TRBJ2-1	TGTGCCAGCAGTTTTCGCGGTGAGCAGTTCTTC	CASSFRGEQFF
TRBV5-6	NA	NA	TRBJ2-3	TGTGCCAGCAGCTTGGATGGGGCGGGCCGAGCGCACCCAGATACGCAGTATTTT	CASSLDGAGRAHPDTQYF
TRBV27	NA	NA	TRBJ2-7	TGTGCCAGCAGTTTTAGGGACGAGCAGTACTTC	CASSFRDEQYF
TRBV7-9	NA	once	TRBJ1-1	TGTGCCAGCAGCTTAGAAAGGTGGAGCACTGAAGCTTTCTTT	CASSLERWSTEAFF
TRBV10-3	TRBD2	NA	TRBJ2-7	TGTGCCATCACCAGGACTAGCGGGGACTACGAGCAGTACTTC	CAITRTSGDYEQYF
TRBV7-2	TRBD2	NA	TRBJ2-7	TGTGCCAGCAGCCCGGAGAGGCTAGCGGGAGTTTTATACGAGCAGTACTTC	CASSPERLAGVLYEQYF
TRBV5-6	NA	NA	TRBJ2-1	TGTGCCAGCAGCTCACGGGCCGGGTACTCCTACAATGAGCAGTTCTTC	CASSSRAGYSYNEQFF
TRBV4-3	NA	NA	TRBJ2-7	TGCGCCAGCAGCCAGGATTGGGCTACCGACGAGCAGTACTTC	CASSQDWATDEQYF
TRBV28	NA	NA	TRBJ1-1	TGTGCCAGCAGTTTACTTCCCCGGGGCACTGAAGCTTTCTTT	CASSLLPRGTEAFF
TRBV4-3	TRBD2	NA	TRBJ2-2	TGCGCCAGCAGCCAATCTAGCGGGAGTTTAGTCTGGGAGCTGTTTTTT	CASSQSSGSLVWELFF
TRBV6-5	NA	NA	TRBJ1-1	TGTGCCAGCTGTCGGGGGACTGAAGCTTTCTTT	CASCRGTEAFF
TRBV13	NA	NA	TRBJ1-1	TGTGCCAGCACCCTAATAGGATTGAACACTGAAGCTTTCTTT	CASTLIGLNTEAFF
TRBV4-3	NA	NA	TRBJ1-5	TGCGCCAGCAGCCAAGATTGGCGAAATCCGGGCAATCAGCCCCAGCATTTT	CASSQDWRNPGNQPQHF
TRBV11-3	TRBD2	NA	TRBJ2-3	TGTGCCAGCAGCGATTCGGGAGGGGAGGATACGCAGTATTTT	CASSDSGGEDTQYF
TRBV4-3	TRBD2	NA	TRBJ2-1	TGCGCCAGCAGCCAAGAAGTAGCGGGGGGCTCCTACAATGAGCAGTTCTTC	CASSQEVAGGSYNEQFF
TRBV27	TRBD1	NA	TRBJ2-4	TGTGCCAGCAGTTTCGGGACAGGGACGAACATTCAGTACTTC	CASSFGTGTNIQYF
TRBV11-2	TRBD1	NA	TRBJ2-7	TGTGCCAGCAGCCTGCTTGATGGACAGGGTGCCTACGAGCAGTACTTC	CASSLLDGQGAYEQYF
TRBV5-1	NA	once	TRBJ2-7	TGCGCCAGCAGCTTTGGGGCAGAGAACGAGCAGTACTTC	CASSFGAENEQYF
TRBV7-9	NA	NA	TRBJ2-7	TGTGCCAGCAGCCGGGTTAGTAGCTACGAGCAGTACTTC	CASSRVSSYEQYF
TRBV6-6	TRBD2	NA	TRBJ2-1	TGTGCCAGCCATGAAACGGGAGGGACCTACAATGAGCAGTTCTTC	CASHETGGTYNEQFF
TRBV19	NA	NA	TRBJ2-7	TGTGCCAGCTCGGAGACCTCCTACGAGCAGTACTTC	CASSETSYEQYF
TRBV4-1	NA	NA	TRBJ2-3	TGCGCCAGCAGCCAAGATGCCCCCAGCACAGATACGCAGTATTTT	CASSQDAPSTDTQYF